The clone carrying this T cell receptor beta chain has at least ten counts. Its antigen is currently unknown. TCRdb itself ran the 5' RACE reads through MiXCR, one entry per CDR3 protein. The sample lists around 27,000 distinct CDR3 sequences, roughly 9.7% occurring once. This sample was included in a study of early T cells in non-severe SARS-CoV-2 infection. Study-level results: VDJdb-based matching was biased toward anti-spike CD8 responses and missed private and CD4 specificities.

This sequence originates from an adult who was a healthcare worker with PCR-confirmed SARS-CoV-2 infection or an uninfected control (not recorded which). Material for sequencing was whole blood.

The CDR3 spells CASSTTWTAREAFF. The DNA for the CDR3 is TGTGCCAGTAGTACGACCTGGACAGCCAGAGAAGCTTTCTTT. This sequence joins TRBV19 and TRBJ1-1; the D gene is possibly TRBD1 (6 bases). V lost 4 bases and J lost 8, with 17 bases in between. CDR1 LNHDA and CDR2 SQIVND come from the germline V gene (reference sequence). The CDR3 totals 14 residues.